Following are 28 T cell receptor beta chains from one sample sequenced in a study of blood T cell repertoires in COVID-19. The protocol was immunoSEQ multiplex PCR, while the TCRdb copy is restricted to in-frame clones and leaves out a portion. The data hold 100,000 to 150,000 clones, with just under 80% observed a single time. The sequenced sample consisted of peripheral blood. Every receptor here comes from a human donor in a cohort sampled during active COVID-19.

V and J are TRBV5-1 and TRBJ1-2, with 9 bases fitting TRBD1. The length of the CDR3 is 14 residues. V trimming: 4 bases; J trimming: 3 bases; junction bases outside the gene matches: 4. Germline CDR1 is SGHRS and CDR2 is YFSETQ. CDR3 DNA sequence: TGCGCCAGCAGCCAGGGACAGGGATACTATGGCTACACCTTC. This encodes CASSQGQGYYGYTF.

The gene calls are TRBV28 and TRBJ1-2; 11 bases fit TRBD1. The germline CDR1 and CDR2 sequences are MDHEN and SYDVKM. This CDR3 spans 14 amino acids. V dropped 6 bases and J dropped 4; count of bases not matched to a gene: 4. For the CDR3, the DNA is TGTGCCAGCAGGGACAGGGGGCGAAGCTATGGCTACACCTTC. It is translated as CASRDRGRSYGYTF.

This chain uses TRBV4-3 with TRBJ1-3, with no clear D. CDR3 size: 15 residues. Trimming removed 0 bases from V and 2 bases from J, with 8 bases in between. Germline CDR1 is LGHNA and CDR2 is YSLEER. The CDR3 region has the DNA TGCGCCAGCAGCCAAGATCCTAAAGCTGGAAACACCATATATTTT. This codes for CASSQDPKAGNTIYF.

The chain is built from TRBV5-1 and TRBJ2-3; D remains ambiguous. V was trimmed by 6 bases and J by 6 bases, leaving 11 bases between them. Germline V gene data show CDR1 as SGHRS and CDR2 as YFSETQ. The CDR3 is 12 residues long. The CDR3 DNA is TGCGCCAGCACGGAGCAAGTGGATACGCAGTATTTT. Its translation is CASTEQVDTQYF.

This chain uses TRBV11-2 with TRBJ1-1; 12 nucleotides line up with TRBD1. The V and J ends lost 3 bases and 6 bases, in that order; junction bases with no gene match: 5. CDR1 is SGHAT and CDR2 is FQNNGV in the germline V gene. There are 15 residues in the CDR3. The CDR3 here is CASSLGTGGGSEAFF. DNA for the CDR3: TGTGCCAGCAGCTTGGGGACAGGGGGCGGATCTGAAGCTTTCTTT.

The chain employs TRBV19 and TRBJ2-5; 10 bases are shared with TRBD1. The CDR3 has 16 residues. Germline CDR1 and CDR2: LNHDA and SQIVND (reference sequence). V gave up 3 bases and J gave up 5 bases; unmatched junction bases: 9. The CDR3 DNA follows: TGTGCCAGTAGTATTAGGGTCGGGACAGGGGTGGAGACCCAGTACTTC. Translation: CASSIRVGTGVETQYF. The variable domain in full, with the rest retrieved from reference TRBV19 and TRBJ2-5, is DGGITQSPKYLFRKEGQNVTLSCEQNLNHDAMYWYRQDPGQGLRLIYYSQIVNDFQKGDIAEGYSVSREKKESFPLTVTSAQKNPTAFYLCASSIRVGTGVETQYFGPGTRLLVL.

This clone was observed a few times. This sample also contains other DNA sequences that code for the same CDR3. CDR3 bases: TGTGCCAGCAGCGTCGGACAACTAAATTCACCCCTCCACTTT. Its translation is CASSVGQLNSPLHF. The chain is built from TRBV9 and TRBJ1-6, with D maybe TRBD1 (5 bases). The V end was cut by 2 bases, the J end by 7 bases, with 10 bases between. The length of the CDR3 is 14 residues. Germline V gene sequence: CDR1 SGDLS, CDR2 YYNGEE.

The chain has TRBV28 and TRBJ1-3, with D unresolved. Trimming took 4 bases from V and 4 from J, leaving 8 bases between them. The CDR3 consists of 13 residues. Germline lookup yields CDR1 MDHEN and CDR2 SYDVKM. CDR3 loop: CASSSGGGNTIYF. The CDR3 bases are TGTGCCAGCAGTTCGGGCGGGGGAAACACCATATATTTT.

The V call is TRBV28, the J call TRBJ1-2; TRBD1 aligns across 8 bases. This CDR3 has 14 amino acids. Looked up from germline, CDR1 is MDHEN and CDR2 is SYDVKM. The J segment lost 8 bases and the V segment lost 2 bases, leaving 7 bases of the junction unmatched. CDR3 protein: CASSLIQGARGYTF. CDR3 nucleotides: TGTGCCAGCAGTTTAATCCAGGGGGCGAGGGGCTACACCTTC.

This clone was seen once. The V gene is TRBV25-1, the J gene TRBJ2-1, with TRBD1 matching over 7 bases. The trim removed 5 bases at V and 9 bases at J, leaving 10 bases unmatched. The CDR3 is made up of 14 amino acids. Germline assignment: CDR1 MGHDK and CDR2 SYGVNS. In DNA form, the CDR3 reads TGTGCCAGCAGTATTACAGGGGTTGGAGGTGAGCAGTTCTTC. The encoded protein is CASSITGVGGEQFF.

The V and J genes are TRBV3-1 (or the pseudogene TRBV3-2) and TRBJ2-1; D is undetermined. CDR1 is LGHDT and CDR2 is YNNKEL in the germline V gene (reference sequence). The CDR3 totals 12 residues. V was cut by 0 bases and J by 9 bases, with 6 bases left in between. This CDR3 is CASSQDIREQFF. CDR3 nucleotides: TGTGCCAGCAGCCAAGATATCCGTGAGCAGTTCTTC.

V and J are TRBV6-6 and TRBJ1-2, with no clear D. The length of the CDR3 is 13 residues. Trimming stripped 8 bases from V and 4 bases from J, with 14 bases between. CDR1 and CDR2 from the germline V gene are MNHNY and SVGAGI (reference sequence). In nucleotides, the CDR3 is TGTGCCAGCTCCCGGGAGTTGGGCTATGGCTACACCTTC. Residues: CASSRELGYGYTF.

The chain combines TRBV20-1 with TRBJ2-5; D is possibly TRBD2 (6 bases). This CDR3 is built from 10 residues. Germline V gene sequence: CDR1 DFQATT, CDR2 SNEGSKA (reference sequence). The CDR3 region has the DNA TGCAGCTCGGGAGAAGAGACCCAGTACTTC. Translating it yields CSSGEETQYF.

The chain is built from TRBV4-1 and TRBJ2-1; 9 nucleotides line up with TRBD2. The CDR3 has 16 residues. J lost 2 bases, V lost 1 base, and 3 bases had no gene match. Germline V gene sequence: CDR1 MGHRA, CDR2 YSYEKL. CDR3 DNA sequence: TGCGCCAGCAGCCAAGTGGGCGGGAGGGCCTACAATGAGCAGTTCTTC. Translating it yields CASSQVGGRAYNEQFF.

This clone has at least ten counts. The chain links TRBV2 to TRBJ1-2; no clear D. The V gene lost 6 bases and the J gene lost 7 bases, with 15 bases spanning the gap. This CDR3 has 13 residues. Germline-derived CDR1 and CDR2 are SNHLY and FYNNEI. CDR3 in amino acids: CASSEMETGGYTF. As DNA, the CDR3 is TGTGCCAGCAGCGAAATGGAGACCGGTGGCTACACCTTC.

The table lists this clone with many counts. J is TRBJ1-1 and V is TRBV6-6; 7 nucleotides agree with TRBD1. V shed 5 bases and J 0 bases; nucleotides not matched to a gene: 12. Germline CDR1 and CDR2: MNHNY and SVGAGI (reference sequence). The CDR3 runs 17 residues. CDR3 in amino acids: CASSPGTALLMNTEAFF. The DNA of the CDR3 is TGTGCCAGCAGTCCTGGGACAGCTTTACTGATGAACACTGAAGCTTTCTTT.

There are many counts of this clone. The sample contains more than one DNA sequence encoding this CDR3. This rearrangement joins TRBV9 to TRBJ1-5; D gene ambiguous. The CDR3 covers 14 residues. Trimming shortened V by 4 bases and J by 1 base, and 9 bases separated the two germline ends. The germline V gene encodes CDR1 SGDLS and CDR2 YYNGEE. CDR3 sequence reads: CASSRGVSNQPQHF. The CDR3 nucleotides are TGTGCCAGCAGCCGCGGGGTAAGCAATCAGCCCCAGCATTTT.

CDR3: CASSPLRDRGSNEQFF. CDR3 nucleotides: TGTGCCAGCAGCCCCCTGAGGGACAGGGGATCCAATGAGCAGTTCTTC. The rearrangement uses TRBV3-1 (or the pseudogene TRBV3-2) and TRBJ2-1; 10 bases align to TRBD1. V was clipped by 4 bases and J by 6 bases; unmatched bases: 9. This CDR3 comprises 16 residues. The V gene's germline CDR1 is LGHDT and CDR2 YNNKEL (reference sequence).

A single count supports this clone. The CDR3 spells CASSQGGGAGANVLTF. CDR3 bases: TGTGCCAGCAGCCAAGGGGGGGGAGCCGGGGCCAACGTCCTGACTTTC. This chain links TRBV3-1 (or the pseudogene TRBV3-2) with TRBJ2-6, with 7 bases lining up with TRBD2. The V and J ends lost 1 base and 4 bases, in that order; junction bases with no gene match: 4. Looked up from germline, CDR1 is LGHDT and CDR2 is YNNKEL (reference sequence). The CDR3 consists of 16 residues.

This clone was counted only a few times. V usage is TRBV15 and J usage is TRBJ1-5; a weak D match, TRBD1 (6 bases). V was trimmed by 3 bases and J by 4 bases, leaving 10 bases between them. Looked up from germline, CDR1 is LNHNV and CDR2 is YYDKDF (reference sequence). CDR3 length: 14 amino acids. The CDR3 DNA is TGTGCCACCAGCAGGCAGGGGATGAATCAGCCCCAGCATTTT. Translating gives CATSRQGMNQPQHF.

The chain links TRBV27 to TRBJ2-3; 11 nucleotides align to TRBD2. V was pared by 5 bases and J by 5 bases, with 9 bases of the junction left unmatched. This CDR3 is built from 16 residues. Germline lookup yields CDR1 MNHEY and CDR2 SMNVEV (reference sequence). The CDR3 sequence is CASSTPVAGGRDTQYF. The CDR3, as DNA: TGTGCCAGCAGTACCCCAGTAGCGGGGGGGCGAGATACGCAGTATTTT.

The J gene is TRBJ2-5, the V gene TRBV28; D is possibly TRBD1 (5 bases). Germline CDR1 is MDHEN and CDR2 is SYDVKM. The V end lost 4 bases, the J end lost 9 bases, and 15 bases lay between the germline ends. The CDR3 spans 13 residues. The CDR3 region has the DNA TGTGCCAGCAGTTCGGACAAAGTAACCGCCCAGTACTTC. Amino acids: CASSSDKVTAQYF.

The chain has TRBV10-3 and TRBJ2-7, with 10 positions matching TRBD1. The CDR3 contains 17 residues. Germline-derived CDR1 and CDR2 are ENHRY and SYGVKD. The V segment lost 0 bases and the J segment 5 bases; nucleotides outside the gene matches: 10. The CDR3 nucleotides are TGTGCCATCAGTGAGTCGAGGACAGGGGGGGGCATTCACGAGCAGTACTTC. Translated, it gives CAISESRTGGGIHEQYF.

This chain uses TRBV11-2 with TRBJ1-1; D is possibly TRBD1 (5 bases). The CDR3 runs 13 residues. The germline CDR1 and CDR2 sequences are SGHAT and FQNNGV. The V end lost 0 bases, the J end lost 5 bases, and 7 bases lay between the germline ends. The CDR3 sequence is CASSLEGGTEAFF. Written as DNA, the CDR3 is TGTGCCAGCAGCTTAGAGGGGGGTACTGAAGCTTTCTTT.

The J gene is TRBJ2-7, the V gene TRBV2; D might be TRBD1 (5 bases). V lost 6 bases and J lost 1, with 19 bases in between. The CDR3 is 16 amino acids. CDR1 SNHLY and CDR2 FYNNEI come from the germline V gene. This chain's CDR3 is CASRSSVETASYEQYF. As DNA, the CDR3 is TGTGCCAGCAGGTCTTCGGTCGAGACAGCTTCCTACGAGCAGTACTTC.

The rearrangement links TRBV24-1 to TRBJ2-3, with 10 bases lining up with TRBD1. Germline V CDR1 and CDR2: KGHDR, SFDVKD. After removal of 3 bases from V and 5 bases from J, the junction contained 7 bases not matched to a gene. The CDR3 loop spans 16 amino acids. In DNA, the CDR3 is TGTGCCACCAGTGATGTGGACAGGGGGATTGGAGATACGCAGTATTTT. This codes for CATSDVDRGIGDTQYF.

This clone was recorded a few times. The J gene is TRBJ2-5, the V gene TRBV7-2; D gene ambiguous. The germline V gene has CDR1 SGHTA and CDR2 FQGNSA. The CDR3 is 15 amino acids. Trimming shortened V by 3 bases and J by 1 base, and 12 bases separated the two germline ends. For the CDR3, the DNA is TGTGCCAGCAGCTTGGTCGTCAGGCCCCAAGAGACCCAGTACTTC. This sequence encodes CASSLVVRPQETQYF.

The chain employs TRBV5-4 and TRBJ2-5; TRBD2 aligns across 14 bases. V lost 4 bases, J lost 5 bases, and 10 bases stayed unmatched. From germline, CDR1 is SGHNT and CDR2 YYREEE (reference sequence). The CDR3 extends over 17 amino acids. CDR3 sequence reads: CASSPQTSGGAGETQYF. The CDR3 DNA reads TGTGCCAGCAGCCCGCAGACTAGCGGGGGGGCGGGGGAGACCCAGTACTTC.